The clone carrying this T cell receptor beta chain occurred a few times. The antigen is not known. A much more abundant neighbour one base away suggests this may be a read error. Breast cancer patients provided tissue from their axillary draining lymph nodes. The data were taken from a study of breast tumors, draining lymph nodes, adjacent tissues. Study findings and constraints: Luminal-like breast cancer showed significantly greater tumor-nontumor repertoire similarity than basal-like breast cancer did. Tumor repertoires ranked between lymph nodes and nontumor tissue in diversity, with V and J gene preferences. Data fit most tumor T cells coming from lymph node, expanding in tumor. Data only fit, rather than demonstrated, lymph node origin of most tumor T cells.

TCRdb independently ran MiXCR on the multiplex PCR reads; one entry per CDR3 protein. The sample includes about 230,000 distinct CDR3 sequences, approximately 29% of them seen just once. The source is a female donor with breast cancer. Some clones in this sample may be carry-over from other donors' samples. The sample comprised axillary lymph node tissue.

The CDR3 protein is CASHPSGNAIYF. The CDR3 DNA sequence: TGTGCCTCCCACCCGTCTGGAAACGCCATATATTTT. The rearrangement links TRBV30 to TRBJ1-3; D gene uncertain. From germline, CDR1 is GTSNPN and CDR2 SVGIG (reference sequence). CDR3 size: 12 residues.